This is a list of T cell receptor beta chains from one sample in a study of shared clonotypes between healthy human individuals. Using immunoSEQ multiplex PCR, the repertoire was profiled, and TCRdb retains in-frame clones only, with some absent. In the table there are around 990,000 clones, 60% to 80% of which are singletons. Sequencing was performed on memory CD4+ T cells from PBMCs. The receptors were sampled from a man aged 18 to 30 in good health. Some clones in this sample may be carry-over from other donors' samples. The CDR3 runs from the conserved cysteine through the conserved F or W. The order of the fields is CDR3 protein, V gene.

CDR3: CASSLGRTLPGADTQYF
V: TRBV5-8

CDR3: CASSLQGQRRYEQYF
V: TRBV5-4

CDR3: CASSYSDQPQHF
V: TRBV6-6

CDR3: CASSFGGLAVLEQYF
V: TRBV28

CDR3: CASSPLSGNEVISSGYTF
V: TRBV9

CDR3: CASRDDRSNEKLFF
V: TRBV6-5

CDR3: CASTPFGGDYGYTF
V: TRBV27

CDR3: CASSLVDLDRVHEQYF
V: TRBV5-6

CDR3: CASSLSAVANTGELFF
V: TRBV7-2

CDR3: CASSYGAGGPRGEQFF
V: TRBV6-5

CDR3: CASSFGQGPNYGYTF
V: TRBV7-9

CDR3: CASSFGSSKETQYF
V: TRBV27

CDR3: CASSGQFQETQYF
V: TRBV2

CDR3: CASRAGLSSGNTIYF
V: TRBV2

CDR3: CASRRGSSGNYEQYF
V: TRBV27

CDR3: CATSPEGLVRETQYF
V: TRBV15

CDR3: CASSRDAGAINEQFF
V: TRBV5-1

CDR3: CASSQERGDEKLFF
V: TRBV4-1

CDR3: CASSWRQTSGTQETQYF
V: TRBV5-4

CDR3: CASSQTAQETQYF
V: TRBV11-3

CDR3: CASSQGPRYGYTF
V: TRBV2

CDR3: CASSVSGSPDEQYF
V: TRBV9

CDR3: CASSSAGKNTEAFF
V: TRBV27

CDR3: CASSSQGLAGELYEQYF
V: TRBV7-6

CDR3: CASSRRAGGDTQYF
V: TRBV7-9

CDR3: CASTFQTLASGDYEQYF
V: TRBV11-2

CDR3: CASSPDSAGGRTQYF
V: TRBV19

CDR3: CASSTRLDQPQHF
V: TRBV6-1

CDR3: CASVSDSSYEQYF
V: TRBV2

CDR3: CASSQDLNRDTYEQYF
V: TRBV4-3

CDR3: CASSWGWDRPYEQYF
V: TRBV7-9